This T cell receptor beta chain was observed in a study of molecular identifiers for immune sequencing clone quantification (dated by TCRdb to between 2017 and 2018). With respect to the entire study: For a replicate experiment, RNA from around 20,000 or 99,000 naive CD8 T cells was divided into five aliquots, of which four were sequenced. The study was a methods study using CD8 T cells to benchmark molecular-identifier clustering-based TCR repertoire sequencing (MIDCIRS) and TCR RNA copy counting. On the study overall, not on this receptor specifically: Naive libraries contained spiked-in Jurkat TCR RNA (10 copies' worth), which is not part of the donor repertoire. Modeling indicated about 3 TCR RNA copies recovered per cell, compared with about ten by digital PCR, which implies a capture efficiency of about 27%. Clones above 20 RNA copies held over 99% of molecules in CMV-specific effector cells but under 1% in naive cells. The sizes of highly expanded clones could end up underestimated when identical TCR molecules share a barcode. Spiked-in Jurkat TCR RNA equivalent to a single cell was reported to be detectable even among 800,000 to 1,000,000 naive CD8 T cells. When barcode sub-clustering was left out, chimeric consensus sequences inflated TCR diversity, with chimeras reaching as high as 47%.

This clonotype was detected a few times. The clone's antigen remains unknown. No much larger clone exists at a distance of one base, and base qualities are not known. Libraries of naive CD8 T cells were generated from roughly 20,000 to 1,000,000 sorted cells, with 10%, 30% or 50% of the purified RNA used. Naive CD8 T cells, defined as CD8+CD4-CCR7+CD45RA+, were FACS-sorted into RLT Plus buffer on a BD FACSAria II. To test detection sensitivity, Jurkat RNA equivalent to over 8 TCR copies was spiked into samples of about 18,000-1,000,000 naive CD8 T cells. Enrichment of CD8 T cells was performed with RosetteSep CD8+ T Cell Enrichment Cocktail and Ficoll-Paque, after which ACK red cell lysis was carried out. The library relied on PCR. The listed sequencing device is NextSeq 500. Preparation of bulk TCR libraries followed a previously described approach, with the TCR primers listed in Table S5. Purification of total RNA was performed with the Qiagen AllPrep DNA/RNA kit. Before any analysis, reads coming from multiple sequencing runs of the same library were combined into one pool. As for the original processing: Only reads with exact TCR constant sequence were kept, trimmed to 150 nt, and grouped by their 12-nt molecular barcodes. Reads within each barcode group were sub-clustered using a 15% Levenshtein threshold, and quality-weighted consensus sequences were constructed for each RNA molecule. Non-functional sequences were excluded, and lower-count sequences lying one edit away from another sequence were also excluded. Barcode sub-clusters with fewer than 20% of the maximum read count were removed, based on fitting two negative binomial distributions. TCRdb's own reprocessing of the public reads used fastp at Q25 and MiXCR and kept productive beta chains. Rows are combined by CDR3 protein, so each entry shows the most common genes and DNA. The V and J calls come from TCRdb's annotation, not from the publication. The sample contains approximately 320,000 distinct CDR3 sequences, roughly a quarter of them found a single time. The ten largest clones take up around 0.74% of the sample.

The V and J ends are trimmed by 2 bases and 0 bases, leaving 16 bases between them. The CDR3 measures 18 amino acids from cysteine to phenylalanine. Only CDR3 DNA remains: 54 bases, in frame from the first base. In the germline V gene, CDR1 corresponds to KGHSH and CDR2 to LQKENI. The clonotype was recovered from a human donor in good health. Some libraries in this study had Jurkat cell RNA spiked in. The V and J segments used are TRBV18 and TRBJ1-4; TRBD1 could be the D gene, as 6 bases match. Specimen: naive CD8+ T cells from blood, with Jurkat cell RNA spiked in. Taken with the paper, the label for cell subset or site translates to: FACS-sorted CD8+CD4-CCR7+CD45RA+ naive T cells. The sequenced DNA: TGTGCCAGCTCACCAGAACGGACAGAAGTCCCAACTAATGAAAAACTGTTTTTT. Its protein product is CASSPERTEVPTNEKLFF.